These 21 T cell receptor beta chains came from one sample sequenced in a study of human T cells and chemical hapten exposure. Time point given: patch test 1, 2 weeks after DPC sensitization. Specified treatment: therapeutic diphenylcyclopropenone sensitization with weekly scalp DPC. TCRdb reanalysed the RACE reads using MiXCR and keeps one entry per CDR3 protein. The sample comprises tens of thousands of distinct CDR3 sequences, approximately 29% of which are singletons, and about 8.9% rests with the top ten. Material: whole blood, obtained in connection with sensitization to the hapten diphenylcyclopropenone (DPC). The receptor source for this set is a man aged 35 to 55 with alopecia areata. Some clones in this sample may be carry-over from other donors' samples.

This clonotype was picked up a small number of times. This chain uses TRBV9 with TRBJ2-2; D is perhaps TRBD2 (7 bases). Germline V gene lookup returns CDR1 SGDLS and CDR2 YYNGEE. V was pared by 6 bases and J by 1 base, with 10 bases between. This CDR3 region has 14 residues. CDR3 bases: TGTGCCAGCACGAGGGGGGGGAACACCGGGGAGCTGTTTTTT. This gives the protein CASTRGGNTGELFF.

The chain recombines TRBV28 with TRBJ2-7; a possible D gene is TRBD2 (5 bases). CDR3 length: 13 amino acids. Germline V gene lookup returns CDR1 MDHEN and CDR2 SYDVKM. The germline V and J ends were trimmed by 3 bases and 7 bases, with 13 bases remaining between them. In nucleotides, the CDR3 is TGTGCCAGCAGTTTGGGAGTCCCACGAGAGCAGTACTTC. Translating gives CASSLGVPREQYF.

The rearrangement joins TRBV19 to TRBJ2-1, with 9 bases that match TRBD2. Germline-derived CDR1 and CDR2 are LNHDA and SQIVND (reference sequence). The CDR3 is 18 amino acids. With V trimmed by 1 base and J by 3 bases, 10 bases remained unmatched. The CDR3 protein is CASSIVPQGLAFYNEQFF. For the CDR3, the DNA is TGTGCCAGTAGTATAGTGCCGCAAGGACTAGCGTTCTACAATGAGCAGTTCTTC. Based on the CDR3 plus reference TRBV19 and TRBJ2-1, the full variable domain is DGGITQSPKYLFRKEGQNVTLSCEQNLNHDAMYWYRQDPGQGLRLIYYSQIVNDFQKGDIAEGYSVSREKKESFPLTVTSAQKNPTAFYLCASSIVPQGLAFYNEQFFGPGTRLTVL.

The chain couples TRBV5-1 to TRBJ2-2; D is ambiguous. Trimming stripped 4 bases from V and 1 base from J, with 8 bases between. The germline CDR1 and CDR2 sequences are SGHRS and YFSETQ. This CDR3 spans 14 amino acids. CDR3 protein: CASSTRQNTGELFF. The CDR3 coding sequence is TGCGCCAGCAGCACGCGACAGAACACCGGGGAGCTGTTTTTT.

V gene TRBV2 combines with J gene TRBJ2-3, with D perhaps TRBD2 (5 bases). The CDR3 spans 15 residues. The V end was cut by 6 bases, the J end by 6 bases, with 19 bases between. Germline V gene lookup returns CDR1 SNHLY and CDR2 FYNNEI. The CDR3 DNA follows: TGTGCCAGCAGGGAGAGGGTACCTAGCCAGGATACGCAGTATTTT. This codes for CASRERVPSQDTQYF.

This clonotype appeared a few times. The chain has TRBV24-1 and TRBJ2-1; D gene unclear. The CDR3 extends over 16 amino acids. Trimming took off 3 bases at V and 3 bases at J, with 14 bases between the two ends. CDR1 and CDR2 (germline): KGHDR, SFDVKD. The CDR3 coding sequence is TGTGCCACCAGTGATACCGGCGTCGATCACTACAATGAGCAGTTCTTC. Translation: CATSDTGVDHYNEQFF.

This clonotype has ten or more counts. This sequence joins TRBV7-9 and TRBJ1-6, with 7 nucleotides matching TRBD1. V lost 3 bases and J lost 10; bases outside the gene matches: 12. The germline V gene has CDR1 SEHNR and CDR2 FQNEAQ (reference sequence). The CDR3 length is 16 residues. CDR3 bases: TGTGCCAGCAGCTTGCCTCCGGGACAGTTGGGGTCACCCCTCCACTTT. It is translated as CASSLPPGQLGSPLHF.

In this sample, this clonotype turned up a few times. This sequence joins TRBV6-6 and TRBJ1-6, with 9 bases identical to TRBD1. The CDR3 has 16 amino acids. The junction had 10 bases not matched to a gene; V was cut back by 5 bases and J by 8 bases. Germline V gene data show CDR1 as MNHNY and CDR2 as SVGAGI (reference sequence). CDR3 DNA sequence: TGTGCCAGCAGTCACGGGACAGGGATAGAGGATTCACCCCTCCACTTT. It is translated as CASSHGTGIEDSPLHF.

The table lists this clonotype with a few counts. V is TRBV28 and J is TRBJ2-7; weak D call: TRBD2 (5 bases). This CDR3 spans 13 amino acids. The V end lost 5 bases, the J end lost 7 bases, and 15 bases lay between the germline ends. Germline assignment: CDR1 MDHEN and CDR2 SYDVKM. CDR3 sequence: CASSQYKREEQYF. The CDR3 region has the DNA TGTGCCAGCAGTCAATATAAGAGGGAAGAGCAGTACTTC.

This clonotype was seen more than once but under ten times. The chain joins TRBV20-1 to TRBJ2-2; D may be TRBD2 (5 bases). The CDR3 covers 18 residues. Trimming cost V 0 bases and J 3 bases, with 20 bases left between them. Germline V gene sequence: CDR1 DFQATT, CDR2 SNEGSKA (reference sequence). The chain's CDR3 is CSARDEGYEGGYTGELFF. The CDR3 region has the DNA TGCAGTGCTAGAGATGAGGGCTACGAAGGAGGATACACCGGGGAGCTGTTTTTT.

This clonotype has just a few counts. The chain employs TRBV2 and TRBJ2-5, with D perhaps being TRBD1 or TRBD2 (6 bases each). Germline loops: CDR1 SNHLY, CDR2 FYNNEI. The ends were cut back, 5 bases at V and 5 bases at J, with 12 bases in the middle. The CDR3 contains 13 residues. The CDR3 DNA reads as TGTGCCAGCAGTAGGGGGGCCGGGGAGACCCAGTACTTC. This gives the protein CASSRGAGETQYF.

This clonotype has just a few counts. The chain combines TRBV30 with TRBJ2-2; 8 nucleotides line up with TRBD2. This CDR3 comprises 14 residues. The trim removed 6 bases at V and 0 bases at J, leaving 3 bases unmatched. CDR1 and CDR2 (germline): GTSNPN, SVGIG (reference sequence). CDR3 DNA: TGTGCCTGCCTAGCGGGTTCGAACACCGGGGAGCTGTTTTTT. Protein sequence: CACLAGSNTGELFF.

The chain carries TRBV25-1 and TRBJ2-7; no definite D call. The germline CDR1 and CDR2 sequences are MGHDK and SYGVNS. This CDR3 is built from 12 residues. The V gene lost 4 bases and the J gene lost 4 bases, with 8 bases spanning the gap. The CDR3 reads CASSVNSYEQYF. CDR3 DNA sequence: TGTGCCAGCAGTGTGAACTCTTACGAGCAGTACTTC.

The chain links TRBV20-1 to TRBJ1-6; D gene unclear. CDR1 is DFQATT and CDR2 is SNEGSKA in the germline V gene (reference sequence). CDR3 size: 18 residues. V dropped 1 base and J dropped 5 bases, with 21 bases sitting between them. This CDR3 reads CSARAGSLGSFNNSPLHF. In DNA, the CDR3 is TGCAGTGCTAGAGCCGGCTCCCTTGGGTCATTCAATAATTCACCCCTCCACTTT.

This clonotype was detected many times. The V gene is TRBV7-3, the J gene TRBJ2-1, with a possible D match to TRBD1 (6 bases). CDR1 and CDR2 from the germline V gene are SGHTA and FQGTGA. CDR3 length: 17 residues. V gave up 5 bases and J gave up 8 bases, with 25 bases separating them. The CDR3 here is CASSPYGQKGVWDEQFF. The DNA of the CDR3 is TGTGCCAGCAGCCCTTACGGTCAGAAGGGGGTTTGGGATGAGCAGTTCTTC.

Remarks on this clonotype: One end of the junction fails to match germline, which may point to a read error. This chain connects TRBV5-1 to TRBJ1-2; 10 bases match TRBD1. This CDR3 is built from 13 residues. Germline V gives CDR1 SGHRS, CDR2 YFSETQ. The CDR3 is CASSLGQGFGYTF. The CDR3 DNA reads TGCGCCAGCAGTTTGGGACAGGGGTTTGGCTACACCTTC.

A few counts support this clonotype. The J gene is TRBJ1-5, the V gene TRBV3-1, with D hard to call. The CDR3 loop spans 12 amino acids. The germline CDR1 and CDR2 sequences are LGHDT and YNNKEL (reference sequence). The V and J ends lost 4 bases and 9 bases respectively, with 10 bases between them. The CDR3 region has the DNA TGTGCCAGCAGCCGAGGGCGAGGGCCCCAGCATTTT. Translation gives CASSRGRGPQHF.

The sample holds a few counts of this clonotype. CDR3 sequence: CASSQVSGNTIYF. Here the CDR3 DNA reads TGTGCCAGCAGCCAAGTATCTGGAAACACCATATATTTT. This chain links TRBV3-1 with TRBJ1-3, with D unclear. The length of the CDR3 is 13 residues. The germline gives CDR1 LGHDT, CDR2 YNNKEL (reference sequence). Trimming left V 1 base short and J 1 base short, with 2 bases between.

CDR3: CASSAAPNTEAFF. DNA for the CDR3: TGTGCCAGCAGTGCGGCCCCGAACACTGAAGCTTTCTTT. J is TRBJ1-1 and V is TRBV6-1; unclear D gene. Germline V gene lookup returns CDR1 MNHNS and CDR2 SASEGT. This CDR3 is built from 13 residues. Trimming stripped 4 bases from V and 1 base from J, with 7 bases between.

The rearrangement links TRBV7-2 to TRBJ1-6, with D possibly being TRBD1 (5 bases). The CDR3 has 14 amino acids. The V end was cut by 3 bases, the J end by 9 bases, with 12 bases between. Germline CDR1 reads SGHTA; CDR2 reads FQGNSA. DNA of the CDR3: TGTGCCAGCAGCTTGACAGTCCGCGGTTCACCCCTCCACTTT. It yields the protein CASSLTVRGSPLHF.

This clonotype appeared a few times. The V gene is TRBV29-1, the J gene TRBJ2-7; 9 bases match TRBD2. Germline CDR1 reads SQVTM; CDR2 reads ANQGSEA. This CDR3 contains 14 residues. With V trimmed by 1 base and J by 5 bases, 6 bases remained unmatched. Here the CDR3 reads CSVEAIAGAHEQYF. As DNA, the CDR3 is TGCAGCGTTGAAGCGATAGCGGGAGCCCACGAGCAGTACTTC.